The 15 T cell receptor beta chains listed next were all sequenced from one sample in a study of T cell responses to AZD1222 COVID-19 vaccine. Assay used: immunoSEQ multiplex PCR; TCRdb lists only in-frame clones, some missing. The top ten hold about 3% of the sample, which has 130,000 to 150,000 clones, more than 85% seen once. Sequencing used peripheral blood, obtained on day 0 of AZD1222 vaccination. Every receptor here comes from an adult in good health.

The V and J genes are TRBV7-6 and TRBJ2-7; 10 bases are shared with TRBD1. The CDR3 runs to 14 residues. From germline, CDR1 is SGHVS and CDR2 FNYEAQ. J gave up 5 bases and V 0 bases, and 1 base lay outside the gene matches. Here the CDR3 reads CASSLADRGNEQYF. CDR3 DNA: TGTGCCAGCAGCTTAGCGGACAGGGGGAACGAGCAGTACTTC.

This chain joins TRBV6-6 and TRBJ1-6, with D possibly being TRBD1 (6 bases). Germline V gives CDR1 MNHNY, CDR2 SVGAGI (reference sequence). Trimming took 0 bases from V and 3 from J, leaving 9 bases between them. The CDR3 contains 16 residues. The CDR3 loop is CASSYSPTGYNSPLHF. The CDR3, as DNA: TGTGCCAGCAGTTACTCGCCGACAGGCTATAATTCACCCCTCCACTTT.

This rearrangement joins TRBV7-3 to TRBJ2-3; D is unresolved. The CDR3 spans 13 residues. Trimming removed 4 bases from V and 2 bases from J, with 7 bases in between. Germline CDR1 reads SGHTA; CDR2 reads FQGTGA. The CDR3 loop reads CASSSWDTDTQYF. The DNA for the CDR3 is TGTGCCAGCAGCTCATGGGACACAGATACGCAGTATTTT.

The chain has TRBV18 and TRBJ1-6; D not certain. The CDR3 spans 12 residues. From germline, CDR1 is KGHSH and CDR2 LQKENI. V was pared by 3 bases and J by 5 bases, with 2 bases between. The chain's CDR3 is CASSPDNSPLHF. CDR3 coding DNA: TGTGCCAGCTCACCGGATAATTCACCCCTCCACTTT.

This clone was seen just once. The V and J genes are TRBV19 and TRBJ1-5; D is unclear. This CDR3 is 17 amino acids long. V shed 5 bases and J shed 2 bases, with 19 bases lying between them. Germline V CDR1 and CDR2: LNHDA, SQIVND (reference sequence). The CDR3 DNA follows: TGTGCCAGTAGTTCCCAGCCAAAAACCATAGGCAATCAGCCCCAGCATTTT. Translation gives CASSSQPKTIGNQPQHF.

J is TRBJ2-2 and V is TRBV6-5, with TRBD2 matching 8 bases. There are 15 residues in the CDR3. The germline CDR1 and CDR2 sequences are MNHEY and SVGAGI. Trimming at V came to 7 bases and at J to 7 bases, leaving 11 bases not matched to a gene. In DNA form, the CDR3 reads TGTGCCAGCAACCTATTGCGGGGGGAAGGCGGGGAGCTGTTTTTT. Protein product: CASNLLRGEGGELFF.

The genes are TRBV28 and TRBJ2-7, with 10 bases matching TRBD1. The CDR3 is made up of 10 amino acids. The V gene's germline CDR1 is MDHEN and CDR2 SYDVKM. CDR3 bases: TGTGCCAGCAGTACAGACAGGGGGCGCGTC. It encodes CASSTDRGRV.

The genes are TRBV19 and TRBJ1-5; weak D call: TRBD1 (6 bases). The germline V and J ends were trimmed by 7 bases and 4 bases, with 23 bases remaining between them. Germline CDR1 is LNHDA and CDR2 is SQIVND (reference sequence). CDR3 length: 17 residues. The CDR3 DNA sequence: TGTGCCAGTACCCCCCCCACCAGGACAGAATTAAATCAGCCCCAGCATTTT. This sequence encodes CASTPPTRTELNQPQHF.

This chain connects TRBV7-3 to TRBJ1-1; possibly TRBD1 for D (6 bases). The CDR3 loop spans 15 amino acids. Germline assignment: CDR1 SGHTA and CDR2 FQGTGA. V was shortened by 3 bases and J by 5 bases, with 16 bases between the two germline ends. CDR3 region: CASSLGLGQGTEAFF. The CDR3 nucleotides are TGTGCCAGCAGCTTGGGACTGGGGCAGGGGACTGAAGCTTTCTTT.

This clone was recorded only once. The CDR3 protein is CASSQPLAGGPYEQYF. For the CDR3, the DNA is TGTGCCAGCAGCCAGCCACTAGCGGGAGGGCCCTACGAGCAGTACTTC. The V gene is TRBV7-9, the J gene TRBJ2-7; TRBD2 matches at 13 bases. The germline CDR1 and CDR2 sequences are SEHNR and FQNEAQ (reference sequence). The CDR3 spans 16 residues. The junction had 6 bases not matched to a gene; V was cut back by 5 bases and J by 2 bases.

The rearrangement uses TRBV6-5 and TRBJ1-1, with D tentatively TRBD1 (5 bases). Germline CDR1 and CDR2: MNHEY and SVGAGI. The CDR3 spans 12 residues. V dropped 8 bases and J dropped 1 base, with 8 bases sitting between them. The CDR3 coding sequence is TGTGCCAGCGGGGCTCGGAACACTGAAGCTTTCTTT. Protein: CASGARNTEAFF.

The chain links TRBV3-1 (or the pseudogene TRBV3-2) to TRBJ2-7; 14 bases align to TRBD2. Trimming removed 5 bases from V and 6 bases from J; junction bases left unmatched: 6. The CDR3 has 15 amino acids. CDR1 and CDR2 (germline): LGHDT, YNNKEL (reference sequence). The CDR3 nucleotides read TGTGCCAGCAGCTCCGGGACTAGCGGGAGCAGCGAGCAGTACTTC. Protein product: CASSSGTSGSSEQYF.

The genes are TRBV30 and TRBJ2-7; TRBD1 aligns across 11 bases. The V gene end was trimmed by 8 bases and the J gene end by 2 bases; junction bases not matched to a gene: 2. CDR1 is GTSNPN and CDR2 is SVGIG in the germline V gene (reference sequence). The CDR3 length is 12 residues. The CDR3 spells CAQDRGPYEQYF. The DNA for the CDR3 is TGTGCCCAGGACAGGGGGCCCTACGAGCAGTACTTC.

The chain recombines TRBV29-1 with TRBJ2-3; perhaps TRBD1 as D (5 bases). Trimming cost V 6 bases and J 1 base, with 14 bases left between them. The germline gives CDR1 SQVTM, CDR2 ANQGSEA. This CDR3 region has 14 residues. The CDR3 nucleotides are TGCAGCGTCACGGACATTATGGGCACAGATACGCAGTATTTT. The encoded protein is CSVTDIMGTDTQYF.

The CDR3 coding sequence is TGTGCCAGCAGCGTCGCGGGGGGTAATTCACCCCTCCACTTT. As protein: CASSVAGGNSPLHF. The rearrangement uses TRBV13 and TRBJ1-6, with D maybe TRBD1 (5 bases). V was pared by 5 bases and J by 6 bases, with 11 bases between. The V gene's germline CDR1 is PRHDT and CDR2 FYEKMQ (reference sequence). CDR3 length: 14 amino acids.